This TCR beta chain was obtained from a study of OX40 agonist ivuxolimab in advanced cancers. Overall study: Three patients, one with hepatocellular carcinoma and two with cutaneous melanoma, achieved partial responses.

Here immunoSEQ multiplex PCR was the method, and the copy in TCRdb shows in-frame clones only, minus some. This sample has about 96,000 clones, with roughly 87% found just once. This clone has a single count. Its antigen is unknown. The V end was cut by 10 bases, the J end by 8 bases, with 24 bases between. The germline gives CDR1 SGHTA, CDR2 FQGNSA. CDR3 length: 15 amino acids. The study's findings and limits: It was not determined which antigens were specifically recognized by the peripheral T cells that had undergone clonal expansion. Partial responders treated at 0.1-3.0 mg/kg exhibited clonal expansion among the lowest measured. It was also the case that some nonresponders had low normalized T-cell clonal expansion.

This TCR derives from an adult with an advanced solid tumor such as melanoma, head and neck, liver or kidney cancer. The chain links TRBV7-2 to TRBJ2-1, with D tentatively TRBD2 (6 bases). This specimen was CD4+ or CD8+ T cells sorted from blood, taken in a trial of the OX40 agonist ivuxolimab. The CDR3 loop reads CATTTGSFLVDEQFF. The DNA for the CDR3 is TGTGCCACTACTACCGGGAGCTTTTTGGTTGATGAGCAGTTCTTC.